Here is one T cell receptor beta chain with its context. Antigen: not known. The PCR used 60 Vbeta and 13 Jbeta primers. Per the original data handling: About 10 million shared chains were among some 75 million unique TCR beta chains counted in a later analysis. Assay used: immunoSEQ multiplex PCR; TCRdb lists only in-frame clones, some missing. The V and J calls and clone size were taken over from that table, and D and trimming were inferred from the DNA. The sample has more than 95,000 clones; roughly three quarters are singletons. This entry is derived from a study of cytomegalovirus exposure and HLA in healthy donors. Germline CDR1 WSHSY, CDR2 SAAADI. This CDR3 comprises 17 residues. V shed 6 bases, J shed 0 bases, and the junction held 11 bases outside the gene matches. Study findings and constraints: A later analysis linked a missense DCLRE1C variant to TCR beta V- and J-gene trimming. The authors excluded some V segments, including TRBV6-2 and TRBV6-3, as indistinguishable. An apparent linkage of common viral pathogens to several of the most significant clusters emerged in a later analysis.

The sequence derives from a man between 25 and 39 years old in good health and CMV-seronegative. Input material: PBMCs. The chain combines TRBV10-2 with TRBJ1-5, with 7 positions matching TRBD1. CDR3 in DNA: TGCGCCAGCAGCGACAGGGAGTGGGGTTATAGCAATCAGCCCCAGCATTTT. Translation gives CASSDREWGYSNQPQHF.